The T cell receptor beta chain under discussion was sequenced for a study of blood T cells in healthy people across ages. Next came a second PCR, run for about 6 to 12 cycles, which used a sample-barcoded 5' primer along with a J-beta primer mix. Each CDR3 protein is one row after TCRdb ran MiXCR on the 5' RACE reads. Here the sample spans about 840,000 distinct CDR3 sequences, 29% being singletons. This clonotype has a handful of counts. Germline V gene lookup returns CDR1 MNHEY and CDR2 SVGEGT. V gave up 7 bases and J gave up 0 bases, with 13 bases separating them. CDR3 length: 15 residues. The data were also submitted as part of a second study, on T cells of mothers and their children.

The J gene is TRBJ1-5, the V gene TRBV6-2 or TRBV6-3; D gene uncertain. The clonotype originates from a woman between 40 and 50 years old in good health. Source material: blood. The CDR3 DNA is TGTGCCAGCAAGGCCGCAGTTGTTAGCAATCAGCCCCAGCATTTT. As protein: CASKAAVVSNQPQHF.